The 18 T cell receptor beta chains below all came from one sample that was sequenced in a study of spatial heterogeneity in lung cancer. TCRdb processed the 5' RACE reads anew with MiXCR; each CDR3 protein has one entry. The table has tens of thousands of distinct CDR3 sequences, 10% to 15% seen once. This sample's time point: sample taken at primary tumor resection. Unsorted whole RNA from tumor, nontumor lung or frozen PBMC underwent sequencing. The input for sequencing was PBMCs, taken at surgery. These receptors originate from a male donor with early-stage non-small cell lung cancer.

This clonotype was recorded a few times. The V call is TRBV28, the J call TRBJ2-1, with TRBD2 identical over 8 bases. CDR3 length: 16 amino acids. Germline CDR1 MDHEN, CDR2 SYDVKM. V lost 5 bases, J lost 0 bases, and 6 bases stayed unmatched. The CDR3 is CASSSGGSSSYNEQFF. DNA of the CDR3: TGTGCCAGCAGTAGCGGGGGATCTAGCTCCTACAATGAGCAGTTCTTC.

At least ten counts were recorded for this clonotype. The CDR3 DNA follows: TGTGCCAGCAGTGAAGCGGGAGCTCGCACAGATACGCAGTATTTT. Its translation is CASSEAGARTDTQYF. This chain uses TRBV6-1 with TRBJ2-3, with D perhaps TRBD2 (5 bases). Germline V gene lookup returns CDR1 MNHNS and CDR2 SASEGT. V was cut by 0 bases and J by 1 base, with 8 bases left in between. The CDR3 is 15 residues long.

The sample holds many counts of this clonotype. The chain uses TRBV2 and TRBJ1-3; 9 bases agree with TRBD1. The trim removed 3 bases at V and 3 bases at J, leaving 6 bases unmatched. In germline, CDR1 is SNHLY, CDR2 FYNNEI. The CDR3 runs to 16 residues. CDR3 sequence: CASSDRDRVFGNTIYF. In DNA form, the CDR3 reads TGTGCCAGCAGTGACCGGGACAGGGTATTTGGAAACACCATATATTTT.

The chain combines TRBV2 with TRBJ2-1; D is ambiguous. V lost 4 bases and J lost 10, with 8 bases in between. The CDR3 is 11 amino acids. Germline V gives CDR1 SNHLY, CDR2 FYNNEI. CDR3 nucleotides: TGTGCCAGCAGTGCTTCAGGCGAGCAGTTCTTC. It yields the protein CASSASGEQFF.

This chain uses TRBV5-1 with TRBJ2-7; TRBD1 matches at 7 bases. In germline, CDR1 is SGHRS, CDR2 YFSETQ. With V trimmed by 5 bases and J by 5 bases, 7 bases remained unmatched. This CDR3 is 13 amino acids long. The CDR3 sequence is CASRGGETHEQYF. CDR3 nucleotides: TGCGCCAGCAGAGGGGGCGAGACCCACGAGCAGTACTTC.

This clonotype was counted at least ten times. This chain joins TRBV18 and TRBJ2-7; D gene unclear. Germline assignment: CDR1 KGHSH and CDR2 LQKENI. CDR3 length equals 16 residues. V was trimmed by 4 bases and J by 4 bases, leaving 20 bases between them. The CDR3 spells CASSLIGPILIYEQYF. CDR3 coding DNA: TGTGCCAGCTCACTAATAGGGCCCATCCTAATATACGAGCAGTACTTC.

The gene calls are TRBV29-1 and TRBJ1-6; no definite D call. The ends were cut back, 4 bases at V and 4 bases at J, with 8 bases in the middle. Germline values: CDR1 SQVTM, CDR2 ANQGSEA. CDR3 size: 13 residues. CDR3 loop: CSVVESYNSPLHF. The CDR3 DNA reads TGCAGCGTTGTGGAGTCATATAATTCACCCCTCCACTTT.

This clonotype was found a few times. This chain connects TRBV7-2 to TRBJ1-2; 10 positions match TRBD1. CDR3 size: 15 residues. V trimming: 6 bases; J trimming: 4 bases; junction bases outside the gene matches: 8. Per germline, CDR1 SGHTA and CDR2 FQGNSA. CDR3 DNA sequence: TGTGCCAGCAGAGCTGGACAGGGGGGTATCTATGGCTACACCTTC. Translated, it gives CASRAGQGGIYGYTF.

This clonotype was seen repeatedly, ten times or more. The chain uses TRBV30 and TRBJ1-1; no clear D. Germline-derived CDR1 and CDR2 are GTSNPN and SVGIG (reference sequence). The V end was cut by 1 base, the J end by 1 base, with 10 bases between. The CDR3 covers 14 residues. The CDR3 spells CAWSEVVGNTEAFF. The CDR3 coding sequence is TGTGCCTGGAGTGAGGTGGTCGGGAACACTGAAGCTTTCTTT.

This rearrangement joins TRBV2 to TRBJ2-5, with 11 bases lining up with TRBD2. CDR1 and CDR2 (germline): SNHLY, FYNNEI. V gave up 4 bases and J gave up 5 bases; unmatched junction bases: 6. The CDR3 totals 15 residues. DNA of the CDR3: TGTGCCAGCAGTGCCGGGACTAGCGGAGGGGAGACCCAGTACTTC. It yields the protein CASSAGTSGGETQYF.

This clonotype was picked up one time. The V and J genes are TRBV29-1 and TRBJ2-1, with TRBD2 as a possible D gene (6 bases). Trimming cost V 6 bases and J 15 bases, with 21 bases left between them. CDR1 is SQVTM and CDR2 is ANQGSEA in the germline V gene. The length of the CDR3 is 12 residues. The CDR3 sequence: CSVDKTQGGRFF. The CDR3 coding sequence is TGCAGCGTCGATAAAACGCAGGGAGGTCGGTTCTTC.

The chain recombines TRBV11-1 with TRBJ1-4; 7 bases match TRBD1. The trim removed 5 bases at V and 4 bases at J, leaving 7 bases unmatched. The CDR3 spans 15 residues. Germline V gives CDR1 SGHAT, CDR2 FQDESV (reference sequence). The CDR3 spells CASSPGTAHNEKLFF. CDR3 sequence (DNA): TGTGCCAGCAGCCCGGGGACAGCCCATAATGAAAAACTGTTTTTT.

This clonotype has more than one count but fewer than ten. This chain connects TRBV29-1 to TRBJ2-7; 7 bases agree with TRBD2. The junction had 5 bases not matched to a gene; V was cut back by 1 base and J by 5 bases. Germline-derived CDR1 and CDR2 are SQVTM and ANQGSEA. This CDR3 region has 13 residues. The CDR3 nucleotides read TGCAGCGTTGAAGGGACTAGGAGTGACGAGCAGTACTTC. As protein: CSVEGTRSDEQYF.

This sequence joins TRBV9 and TRBJ2-2; 7 nucleotides align to TRBD2. The V and J ends lost 9 bases and 6 bases, in that order; junction bases with no gene match: 5. This CDR3 has 12 residues. CDR1 and CDR2 (germline): SGDLS, YYNGEE. CDR3 region: CATSGGSGELFF. The CDR3 nucleotides are TGTGCCACCTCCGGGGGGTCCGGGGAGCTGTTTTTT.

The chain uses TRBV15 and TRBJ2-3; 9 nucleotides match TRBD2. Germline V gene lookup returns CDR1 LNHNV and CDR2 YYDKDF (reference sequence). The CDR3 totals 16 residues. J lost 2 bases, V lost 1 base, and 4 bases had no gene match. CDR3 nucleotides: TGTGCCACCAGCAGAGGGTCTAGCGGGGCCACAGATACGCAGTATTTT. Translation: CATSRGSSGATDTQYF.

The table lists this clonotype with many counts. The genes are TRBV2 and TRBJ1-2; 7 bases match TRBD1. The CDR3 length is 13 residues. After removal of 6 bases from V and 4 bases from J, the junction contained 5 bases not matched to a gene. Germline V CDR1 and CDR2: SNHLY, FYNNEI. CDR3 sequence reads: CASSFGTVYGYTF. In DNA, the CDR3 is TGTGCCAGCAGCTTCGGGACAGTCTATGGCTACACCTTC.

The chain joins TRBV9 to TRBJ1-2; no clear D gene. Germline CDR1 is SGDLS and CDR2 is YYNGEE. V was pared by 0 bases and J by 4 bases, with 13 bases between. The CDR3 is made up of 15 amino acids. The CDR3 is CASSVADGFSYGYTF. As DNA, the CDR3 is TGTGCCAGCAGCGTAGCTGACGGATTTAGCTATGGCTACACCTTC.

There are many counts of this clonotype. The chain couples TRBV6-2 or TRBV6-3 to TRBJ2-3; D is unresolved. V shed 2 bases and J shed 4 bases, with 7 bases lying between them. This CDR3 comprises 13 residues. Germline CDR1 and CDR2: MNHEY and SVGEGT. This chain's CDR3 is CASSYGFPDTQYF. The CDR3 DNA reads as TGTGCCAGCAGTTACGGATTCCCAGATACGCAGTATTTT.